The 28 T cell receptor beta chains presented below share a single source sample, sequenced in a study of blood T cell repertoires in COVID-19. Using immunoSEQ multiplex PCR, the repertoire was profiled, and TCRdb retains in-frame clones only, with some absent. The sample records around 130,000 clones, approximately 85% being singletons. The sequenced material came from PBMCs or T cells enriched from blood (not recorded which). The receptors originated from a woman in her fifties or sixties with acute COVID-19.

The chain employs TRBV4-1 and TRBJ2-1; 7 nucleotides agree with TRBD2. The trim removed 2 bases at V and 8 bases at J, leaving 9 bases unmatched. Germline CDR1 MGHRA, CDR2 YSYEKL. The CDR3 contains 15 residues. The CDR3 DNA is TGCGCCAGCAGCCAAATAAGCGGGGCTCTCGATGAGCAGTTCTTC. Its translation is CASSQISGALDEQFF.

V and J are TRBV29-1 and TRBJ1-2, with 8 bases lining up with TRBD1. V was pared by 8 bases and J by 8 bases, with 7 bases of the junction left unmatched. The germline V gene has CDR1 SQVTM and CDR2 ANQGSEA. The CDR3 consists of 11 residues. The CDR3 nucleotides are TGCAGCTCCGGACAGGGTGGAGGCTACACCTTC. It codes for CSSGQGGGYTF.

The chain couples TRBV12-3 or TRBV12-4 to TRBJ1-6; D is undetermined. V dropped 3 bases and J dropped 7 bases, with 4 bases sitting between them. The CDR3 runs 12 residues. The CDR3 spells CASSFQNSPLHF. The DNA of the CDR3 is TGTGCCAGCAGTTTTCAGAATTCACCCCTCCACTTT.

This clone has at least ten counts. The chain combines TRBV7-2 with TRBJ2-2, with 13 bases identical to TRBD2. With V trimmed by 7 bases and J by 5 bases, 10 bases remained unmatched. Germline V gene data show CDR1 as SGHTA and CDR2 as FQGNSA. CDR3 length: 17 residues. CDR3 sequence (DNA): TGTGCCAGCAAACCACTAGCGGGAGGGCCCGGGACCGGGGAGCTGTTTTTT. Translation: CASKPLAGGPGTGELFF.

The rearrangement links TRBV7-8 to TRBJ2-1, with TRBD2 identical over 10 bases. Germline lookup yields CDR1 SGHVS and CDR2 FQNEAQ. The CDR3 runs 15 residues. The ends lost 1 base at V and 8 bases at J; junction bases unmatched: 5. The CDR3, as DNA: TGTGCCAGCAGCTTAGGGCCTAGCGGGAGCCATGAGCAGTTCTTC. It is translated as CASSLGPSGSHEQFF.

Written as DNA, the CDR3 is TGTGCCAGCAGCTGGACAGGGGGCGTGGAGACCCAGTACTTC. Its translation is CASSWTGGVETQYF. This chain links TRBV5-4 with TRBJ2-5, with 11 nucleotides matching TRBD1. Germline lookup yields CDR1 SGHNT and CDR2 YYREEE (reference sequence). The V and J ends lost 3 bases and 5 bases, in that order; junction bases with no gene match: 3. The CDR3 extends over 14 amino acids.

The rearrangement joins TRBV19 to TRBJ1-2; perhaps TRBD1 as D (6 bases). This CDR3 comprises 11 residues. Germline V lookup: CDR1 LNHDA, CDR2 SQIVND (reference sequence). V was clipped by 7 bases and J by 8 bases, with 11 bases between them. The CDR3 sequence is CASKGGQGYTF. The CDR3 coding sequence is TGTGCCAGTAAGGGGGGGCAAGGCTACACCTTC.

Here the CDR3 DNA reads TGTGCCAGCAGCCACGGACAGGGGCACAATGAAAAACTGTTTTTT. Translated: CASSHGQGHNEKLFF. The chain employs TRBV7-8 and TRBJ1-4; TRBD1 agrees at 9 bases. The CDR3 loop spans 15 amino acids. Germline V gives CDR1 SGHVS, CDR2 FQNEAQ. The V segment lost 5 bases and the J segment 5 bases; nucleotides outside the gene matches: 6.

There are a few counts of this clone. V is TRBV20-1 and J is TRBJ1-2, with D unclear. The CDR3 totals 11 residues. V was cut by 5 bases and J by 8 bases, with 12 bases left in between. Germline V gene data show CDR1 as DFQATT and CDR2 as SNEGSKA (reference sequence). CDR3 sequence: CSARPAEGYTF. CDR3 in DNA: TGCAGTGCTCGCCCCGCTGAGGGCTACACCTTC.

The chain recombines TRBV7-3 with TRBJ1-2; TRBD1 aligns across 8 bases. Germline V gene sequence: CDR1 SGHTA, CDR2 FQGTGA. The CDR3 covers 15 residues. With V trimmed by 5 bases and J by 0 bases, 5 bases remained unmatched. The CDR3 DNA reads as TGTGCCAGCAGCCCGCAGGGGGCCTCTAACTATGGCTACACCTTC. Protein: CASSPQGASNYGYTF.

This chain connects TRBV19 to TRBJ2-1; 7 nucleotides match TRBD2. J was trimmed by 5 bases and V by 6 bases; bases with no gene match: 10. The CDR3 is 15 residues long. From germline, CDR1 is LNHDA and CDR2 SQIVND (reference sequence). In nucleotides, the CDR3 is TGTGCCAGTAGCCCGACCGCGGGAGTCGACAATGAGCAGTTCTTC. Protein: CASSPTAGVDNEQFF.

J is TRBJ2-1 and V is TRBV5-1; 11 nucleotides line up with TRBD2. Germline CDR1 is SGHRS and CDR2 is YFSETQ. Trimming removed 0 bases from V and 7 bases from J; junction bases left unmatched: 6. This CDR3 spans 16 amino acids. The CDR3 region is CASSLATSGIVNEQFF. The CDR3 DNA reads as TGCGCCAGCAGCTTGGCGACTAGCGGGATTGTAAATGAGCAGTTCTTC.

This chain links TRBV7-2 with TRBJ2-7, with TRBD1 as a possible D gene (5 bases). Germline CDR1 SGHTA, CDR2 FQGNSA. CDR3 length: 15 residues. V dropped 4 bases and J dropped 5 bases, with 18 bases sitting between them. The chain's CDR3 is CASSWAGLVEDEQYF. In nucleotides, the CDR3 is TGTGCCAGCAGCTGGGCAGGGTTAGTTGAGGACGAGCAGTACTTC.

Only a few counts were recorded for this clone. The rearrangement links TRBV7-2 to TRBJ1-2; D ambiguous. The V gene lost 6 bases and the J gene lost 4 bases, with 18 bases spanning the gap. The germline V gene has CDR1 SGHTA and CDR2 FQGNSA. This CDR3 region has 15 residues. The CDR3 coding sequence is TGTGCCAGCAGACCGTTGGAAGGAGAGAGCTATGGCTACACCTTC. Its translation: CASRPLEGESYGYTF.

J is TRBJ2-3 and V is TRBV5-5; TRBD2 agrees at 7 bases. Germline V gene lookup returns CDR1 SGHKS and CDR2 YYEKEE (reference sequence). V lost 0 bases to trimming and J lost 0 bases; unmatched junction nucleotides: 1. The CDR3 length is 15 residues. The CDR3 bases are TGTGCCAGCAGCTTGGGGGAGGGGAGCACAGATACGCAGTATTTT. Translating it yields CASSLGEGSTDTQYF.

This clone was counted once. The chain employs TRBV3-1 (or the pseudogene TRBV3-2) and TRBJ2-7; the match to TRBD1 covers 7 bases. CDR1 and CDR2 (germline): LGHDT, YNNKEL (reference sequence). Trimming cost V 4 bases and J 4 bases; bases outside gene matches: 7. This CDR3 region has 14 residues. CDR3 sequence (DNA): TGTGCCAGCAGCCTCGGGACAGCAACGTACGAGCAGTACTTC. Translation: CASSLGTATYEQYF.

CDR3 sequence reads: CASRDRTGGNEQYF. As DNA, the CDR3 is TGCGCCAGCAGAGACCGGACAGGGGGCAATGAGCAGTACTTC. The chain carries TRBV10-1 and TRBJ2-7; 11 nucleotides line up with TRBD1. The CDR3 is 14 residues long. CDR1 and CDR2 from the germline V gene are WNHNN and SYGVQD (reference sequence). The trim removed 6 bases at V and 7 bases at J, leaving 8 bases unmatched.

The gene calls are TRBV6-5 and TRBJ1-2; D uncertain. V dropped 0 bases and J dropped 6 bases, with 14 bases sitting between them. Germline CDR1 reads MNHEY; CDR2 reads SVGAGI. The CDR3 sequence is 15 residues long. For the CDR3, the DNA is TGTGCCAGCAGTTACTCTGCGGGTCCCATTGATGGCTACACCTTC. Its translation: CASSYSAGPIDGYTF.

This sequence joins TRBV27 and TRBJ1-5, with 10 positions matching TRBD1. Germline V gene data show CDR1 as MNHEY and CDR2 as SMNVEV (reference sequence). Trimming at V came to 5 bases and at J to 4 bases, leaving 8 bases not matched to a gene. The length of the CDR3 is 16 residues. The CDR3 DNA sequence: TGTGCCAGCAGTCCTCGACAGGGGGCATGGAATCAGCCCCAGCATTTT. Protein product: CASSPRQGAWNQPQHF.

The chain carries TRBV7-8 and TRBJ2-7, with 9 bases identical to TRBD1. Trimming cost V 5 bases and J 2 bases; bases outside gene matches: 7. The germline V gene has CDR1 SGHVS and CDR2 FQNEAQ. This CDR3 spans 15 amino acids. CDR3 residues: CASSPRQGGAYEQYF. The CDR3 nucleotides read TGTGCCAGCAGCCCGAGACAGGGGGGGGCCTACGAGCAGTACTTC.

This clone has more than one count but fewer than ten. The V gene is TRBV20-1, the J gene TRBJ2-1; TRBD2 might be the D (6 bases). Per the germline V gene, CDR1 is DFQATT and CDR2 is SNEGSKA (reference sequence). This CDR3 is built from 13 residues. V lost 5 bases and J 9 bases, leaving 17 bases between the germline ends. The CDR3 DNA is TGCAGTGCTGGTGACGGGAGAAGGGTTGAGCAGTTCTTC. Its translation: CSAGDGRRVEQFF.

The genes are TRBV7-8 and TRBJ2-1; D not certain. V was trimmed by 3 bases and J by 4 bases, leaving 7 bases between them. The CDR3 extends over 13 amino acids. Germline V gene data show CDR1 as SGHVS and CDR2 as FQNEAQ. This CDR3 is CASSLAVYNEQFF. CDR3 sequence (DNA): TGTGCCAGCAGCTTGGCCGTTTACAATGAGCAGTTCTTC.

This clone was counted only a few times. The CDR3 spells CASSLFYGRTTFF. CDR3 nucleotide sequence: TGTGCCAGCAGCTTGTTTTACGGGAGAACAACTTTCTTT. The chain joins TRBV5-4 to TRBJ1-1; D gene uncertain. Trimming cost V 1 base and J 12 bases, with 16 bases left between them. The CDR3 contains 13 residues. Germline V CDR1 and CDR2: SGHNT, YYREEE (reference sequence).

Regarding this clone: Other DNA sequences in this specimen translate into the identical CDR3. The DNA for the CDR3 is TGTGCCAGCAGTGAAGCCAGGGGAAACTATGGCTACACCTTC. Translation: CASSEARGNYGYTF. The V and J genes are TRBV6-1 and TRBJ1-2, with D possibly TRBD1 on 6 matching bases. Trimming cost V 0 bases and J 2 bases, with 7 bases left between them. The length of the CDR3 is 14 residues. Germline V lookup: CDR1 MNHNS, CDR2 SASEGT.

The CDR3 DNA reads as TGTGCCAGCAGCCCCCGGTCCAGGCTAGCGGCTTCCTACGAGCAGTACTTC. Its protein is CASSPRSRLAASYEQYF. The rearrangement joins TRBV21-1 to TRBJ2-7; the D call of TRBD2 is as the table states it, not checked on the DNA. TRBV21-1 is reported as a pseudogene. The CDR3 extends over 17 amino acids.

The J gene is TRBJ2-7, the V gene TRBV6-5, with 11 bases aligning to TRBD2. J lost 0 bases, V lost 11 bases, and 9 bases had no gene match. From germline, CDR1 is MNHEY and CDR2 SVGAGI. The CDR3 sequence is 15 residues long. CDR3 DNA: TGTGCCGGGCACATTGGGACTAGCGGCTCCTACGAGCAGTACTTC. Amino acids: CAGHIGTSGSYEQYF.

This clone was detected only once. The chain recombines TRBV2 with TRBJ1-2; D is perhaps TRBD1 (6 bases). There are 19 residues in the CDR3. Deletions cut 5 bases from V and 4 bases from J, with 29 bases between. Germline lookup yields CDR1 SNHLY and CDR2 FYNNEI. Here the CDR3 DNA reads TGTGCCAGCAGTTTCTTACCATCTCCGGCGGGGGGCTTGAGCTATGGCTACACCTTC. It encodes CASSFLPSPAGGLSYGYTF.

The chain links TRBV30 to TRBJ2-7; tentatively, D is TRBD1 (6 bases). Trimming pared 1 base from V and 4 bases from J, leaving 11 bases between. Germline-derived CDR1 and CDR2 are GTSNPN and SVGIG (reference sequence). The CDR3 contains 13 residues. The DNA of the CDR3 is TGTGCCTGGAGTGACGGGCAGGGGTACGAGCAGTACTTC. Translating gives CAWSDGQGYEQYF.